A single sample gave rise to the 21 T cell receptor beta chains below, sequenced in a study of cytomegalovirus exposure and HLA in healthy donors. Data came from immunoSEQ multiplex PCR; TCRdb stores just in-frame clones and leaves some out. Counted here are roughly 68,000 clones, around 89% occurring once; the ten biggest clones make up around 1.7%. The sample was PBMCs. All receptors derive from a woman younger than 30 in good health and CMV-seronegative.

This chain joins TRBV28 and TRBJ1-2; 7 bases are shared with TRBD1. In germline, CDR1 is MDHEN, CDR2 SYDVKM. This CDR3 is built from 16 residues. The V segment lost 5 bases and the J segment 6 bases; nucleotides outside the gene matches: 15. This chain's CDR3 is CASSIIQGKGADGYTF. The CDR3 DNA follows: TGTGCCAGCAGTATTATACAGGGGAAGGGAGCAGATGGCTACACCTTC.

The chain uses TRBV6-5 and TRBJ2-1, with 9 bases fitting TRBD2. V shed 6 bases and J 6 bases; nucleotides not matched to a gene: 9. CDR3 length: 15 residues. Germline loops: CDR1 MNHEY, CDR2 SVGAGI. The CDR3 reads CASSYTRRGGNEQFF. The CDR3 DNA follows: TGTGCCAGCAGCTACACGAGGCGGGGGGGCAATGAGCAGTTCTTC.

The V gene is TRBV5-1, the J gene TRBJ2-5, with 12 bases identical to TRBD2. Germline values: CDR1 SGHRS, CDR2 YFSETQ. The V segment lost 4 bases and the J segment 2 bases; nucleotides outside the gene matches: 9. CDR3 length: 17 amino acids. The chain's CDR3 is CASSPGLAGRSQETQYF. The DNA for the CDR3 is TGCGCCAGCAGCCCCGGACTAGCGGGACGGTCGCAAGAGACCCAGTACTTC.

The chain carries TRBV5-6 and TRBJ2-1; 12 bases align to TRBD2. This CDR3 has 18 residues. Trimming cost V 5 bases and J 0 bases; bases outside gene matches: 9. From germline, CDR1 is SGHDT and CDR2 YYEEEE. CDR3 amino acids: CASRFLAGGPSSYNEQFF. CDR3 DNA sequence: TGTGCCAGCAGGTTCCTAGCGGGAGGGCCGTCCTCCTACAATGAGCAGTTCTTC.

V usage is TRBV5-1 and J usage is TRBJ2-6, with TRBD2 matching over 9 bases. Germline V gene sequence: CDR1 SGHRS, CDR2 YFSETQ. Germline trimming cut 5 bases from V and 11 bases from J; bases unmatched to any gene: 5. The CDR3 consists of 13 residues. The CDR3 region is CASSPGLAHVLTF. CDR3 nucleotide sequence: TGCGCCAGCAGTCCGGGACTAGCCCACGTCCTGACTTTC.

The genes are TRBV7-2 and TRBJ2-2; D might be TRBD2 (7 bases). The ends were cut back, 0 bases at V and 5 bases at J, with 13 bases in the middle. This CDR3 region has 16 residues. The germline V gene encodes CDR1 SGHTA and CDR2 FQGNSA. The CDR3 reads CASSLAGGRATGELFF. The CDR3 DNA follows: TGTGCCAGCAGCTTAGCGGGGGGGCGGGCTACCGGGGAGCTGTTTTTT.

This clone appeared once. V is TRBV2 and J is TRBJ2-3; possibly TRBD1 for D (6 bases). Germline CDR1 is SNHLY and CDR2 is FYNNEI. The CDR3 consists of 13 residues. Deletions cut 6 bases from V and 4 bases from J, with 11 bases between. DNA for the CDR3: TGTGCCAGCAGGGATGGGGGCGCAGATACGCAGTATTTT. Its translation is CASRDGGADTQYF.

V is TRBV28 and J is TRBJ2-1; the D gene is possibly TRBD2 (6 bases). CDR3 length: 15 amino acids. Germline CDR1 and CDR2: MDHEN and SYDVKM. Trimming cost V 1 base and J 2 bases, with 9 bases left between them. CDR3 loop: CASSLFGGTYNEQFF. DNA for the CDR3: TGTGCCAGCAGTTTATTTGGCGGGACCTACAATGAGCAGTTCTTC.

The J gene is TRBJ2-3, the V gene TRBV13; 9 bases match TRBD2. Germline values: CDR1 PRHDT, CDR2 FYEKMQ (reference sequence). V lost 0 bases and J lost 6; bases outside the gene matches: 10. This CDR3 region has 17 residues. The CDR3 coding sequence is TGTGCCAGCAGCTTAGGCTCTAGCGGGGTAAACGTCGATACGCAGTATTTT. Its translation is CASSLGSSGVNVDTQYF.

The J gene is TRBJ1-5, the V gene TRBV2; 8 bases align to TRBD1. The length of the CDR3 is 14 residues. Germline lookup yields CDR1 SNHLY and CDR2 FYNNEI. V dropped 5 bases and J dropped 4; count of bases not matched to a gene: 4. The DNA for the CDR3 is TGTGCCAGCAGTCCTCGACAGGGGAATCAGCCCCAGCATTTT. Translation gives CASSPRQGNQPQHF.

The chain combines TRBV30 with TRBJ1-1, with 8 bases lining up with TRBD1. The junction had 7 bases not matched to a gene; V was cut back by 3 bases and J by 4 bases. CDR1 is GTSNPN and CDR2 is SVGIG in the germline V gene (reference sequence). This CDR3 spans 14 amino acids. CDR3 coding DNA: TGTGCCTGGAGAGCACAGGGGGAGGTCACTGAAGCTTTCTTT. It translates to CAWRAQGEVTEAFF.

The chain links TRBV7-9 to TRBJ1-2; tentatively, D is TRBD1 (5 bases). V gave up 3 bases and J gave up 4 bases, with 21 bases separating them. The V gene's germline CDR1 is SEHNR and CDR2 FQNEAQ (reference sequence). This CDR3 contains 17 residues. The CDR3 reads CASSFHSQGPTVYGYTF. CDR3 bases: TGTGCCAGCAGCTTTCATTCCCAGGGTCCCACGGTCTATGGCTACACCTTC.

The V and J genes are TRBV28 and TRBJ1-3, with 8 bases that match TRBD1. The germline V gene encodes CDR1 MDHEN and CDR2 SYDVKM. The V gene end was trimmed by 6 bases and the J gene end by 1 base; junction bases not matched to a gene: 8. The CDR3 is made up of 16 amino acids. The CDR3, as DNA: TGTGCCAGCAGCCCAAGTGGACAGGGATCTGGAAACACCATATATTTT. The encoded protein is CASSPSGQGSGNTIYF.

J is TRBJ2-2 and V is TRBV7-9; 8 nucleotides agree with TRBD1. V trimming: 5 bases; J trimming: 5 bases; junction bases outside the gene matches: 16. The CDR3 loop spans 18 amino acids. Germline V gene data show CDR1 as SEHNR and CDR2 as FQNEAQ (reference sequence). The CDR3 DNA follows: TGTGCCAGCAGCCTCTTACTGGGAAGTCAGGGGGCAACCGGGGAGCTGTTTTTT. This sequence encodes CASSLLLGSQGATGELFF.

The CDR3: CASRATGQGARYGYTF. DNA for the CDR3: TGTGCCAGCAGGGCAACCGGACAGGGGGCGAGGTATGGCTACACCTTC. The chain combines TRBV27 with TRBJ1-2; TRBD1 matches 11 bases. Germline V gene data show CDR1 as MNHEY and CDR2 as SMNVEV (reference sequence). The CDR3 covers 16 residues. The J segment lost 5 bases and the V segment lost 6 bases, leaving 11 bases of the junction unmatched.

This rearrangement joins TRBV4-1 to TRBJ1-5; unclear D gene. CDR1 is MGHRA and CDR2 is YSYEKL in the germline V gene. V gave up 1 base and J gave up 6 bases, with 7 bases separating them. The length of the CDR3 is 13 residues. CDR3 coding DNA: TGCGCCAGCAGCCAAGTTACCGGTCAGCCCCAGCATTTT. Translating gives CASSQVTGQPQHF.

The CDR3 protein is CASSSPGQTPYGYTF. The CDR3 DNA reads as TGTGCCAGCAGCTCGCCGGGACAGACGCCCTATGGCTACACCTTC. The chain couples TRBV5-4 to TRBJ1-2; TRBD1 agrees at 7 bases. CDR1 is SGHNT and CDR2 is YYREEE in the germline V gene (reference sequence). Trimming removed 3 bases from V and 4 bases from J; junction bases left unmatched: 9. CDR3 size: 15 residues. The full variable domain, completed using reference TRBV5-4 and TRBJ1-2, is ETGVTQSPTHLIKTRGQQVTLRCSSQSGHNTVSWYQQALGQGPQFIFQYYREEENGRGNFPPRFSGLQFPNYSSELNVNALELDDSALYLCASSSPGQTPYGYTFGSGTRLTVV.

This clone showed up just once. This rearrangement joins TRBV4-2 to TRBJ2-3; 8 bases agree with TRBD2. J lost 4 bases, V lost 7 bases, and 7 bases had no gene match. Germline loops: CDR1 LGHNA, CDR2 YNFKEQ. The CDR3 has 14 amino acids. This CDR3 reads CASKVSGSADTQYF. The CDR3 DNA reads as TGTGCCAGCAAGGTCAGCGGGAGTGCAGATACGCAGTATTTT.

The chain is built from TRBV4-1 and TRBJ2-7; 7 bases align to TRBD1. Germline CDR1 MGHRA, CDR2 YSYEKL. CDR3 length: 16 residues. With 0 bases clipped from V and 4 bases from J, the junction kept 9 bases outside the gene matches. CDR3 amino acids: CASSQDDRAIGYEQYF. CDR3 DNA: TGCGCCAGCAGCCAAGACGACAGGGCTATAGGGTACGAGCAGTACTTC.

The chain carries TRBV6-1 and TRBJ1-2, with D possibly TRBD1 on 5 matching bases. V was trimmed by 7 bases and J by 8 bases, leaving 20 bases between them. This CDR3 spans 14 amino acids. Germline CDR1 is MNHNS and CDR2 is SASEGT. Here the CDR3 reads CASTLDMTVRGYTF. CDR3 in DNA: TGTGCCAGCACCCTAGACATGACAGTAAGGGGCTACACCTTC.

This rearrangement joins TRBV4-2 to TRBJ1-4, with D perhaps TRBD1 (6 bases). V lost 4 bases, J lost 5 bases, and 11 bases lay in between. There are 14 residues in the CDR3. Germline CDR1 and CDR2: LGHNA and YNFKEQ. The DNA for the CDR3 is TGTGCCAGCAGCCGAAGACAGGTCAATGAAAAACTGTTTTTT. Encoded protein: CASSRRQVNEKLFF.